One and the same sample provided the 7 T cell receptor beta chains below, sequenced in a study of T cells in localized non-small cell lung cancer. TCRdb keeps only in-frame clones here, not all; method: immunoSEQ multiplex PCR. The sample holds about 52,000 clones; 80% are singletons and the top ten take about 4%. The sample consisted of PBMCs, taken before any cancer treatment. Every receptor here comes from a woman between 35 and 70 years old with stage II lung adenocarcinoma.

The rearrangement joins TRBV11-2 to TRBJ2-1; 7 bases map to TRBD1. J gave up 3 bases and V 5 bases, and 13 bases lay outside the gene matches. Germline V gene sequence: CDR1 SGHAT, CDR2 FQNNGV. The CDR3 is 17 amino acids. CDR3 nucleotides: TGTGCCAGCAGCCCAGGCTCCAGACAGGGATTCTACAATGAGCAGTTCTTC. Amino acids: CASSPGSRQGFYNEQFF. The full variable domain, in which reference TRBV11-2 and TRBJ2-1 provide the parts outside the CDR3, is EAGVAQSPRYKIIEKRQSVAFWCNPISGHATLYWYQQILGQGPKLLIQFQNNGVVDDSQLPKDRFSAERLKGVDSTLKIQPAKLEDSAVYLCASSPGSRQGFYNEQFFGPGTRLTVL.

Only a few counts were recorded for this clone. This rearrangement joins TRBV27 to TRBJ1-1; maybe TRBD1 (5 bases). V gave up 5 bases and J gave up 0 bases, with 13 bases separating them. The CDR3 runs 15 residues. CDR1 and CDR2 (germline): MNHEY, SMNVEV (reference sequence). The CDR3 region has the DNA TGTGCCAGCAGTCAACTGGGGACCCTGAACACTGAAGCTTTCTTT. It codes for CASSQLGTLNTEAFF.

The chain has TRBV27 and TRBJ2-3; D is unresolved. Trimming removed 5 bases at V and 2 bases at J, with 14 bases between. The CDR3 spans 15 residues. Germline V gene lookup returns CDR1 MNHEY and CDR2 SMNVEV (reference sequence). CDR3 nucleotides: TGTGCCAGCAGTCGGACGCGCCTTTTCACAGATACGCAGTATTTT. As protein: CASSRTRLFTDTQYF.

This clone was seen a single time. In DNA form, the CDR3 reads TGCGCCAGCAGCCAAGTTGGGACAGGGGACAATCAGCCCCAGCATTTT. Translation gives CASSQVGTGDNQPQHF. The chain is built from TRBV4-1 and TRBJ1-5; 10 bases fit TRBD1. V dropped 1 base and J dropped 3; count of bases not matched to a gene: 3. The CDR3 has 16 residues. Germline lookup yields CDR1 MGHRA and CDR2 YSYEKL.

The table lists this clone with a few counts. V gene TRBV4-2 combines with J gene TRBJ2-1, with TRBD2 matching 10 bases. The germline CDR1 and CDR2 sequences are LGHNA and YNFKEQ. This CDR3 is 17 amino acids long. V lost 3 bases to trimming and J lost 8 bases; unmatched junction nucleotides: 13. CDR3 nucleotide sequence: TGTGCCAGCAGCCATTACAAAAGCGGGGGGGCAATAGATGAGCAGTTCTTC. Protein sequence: CASSHYKSGGAIDEQFF.

The V and J genes are TRBV19 and TRBJ1-1; D ambiguous. V was pared by 8 bases and J by 1 base, with 5 bases between. The CDR3 length is 11 residues. CDR1 LNHDA and CDR2 SQIVND come from the germline V gene (reference sequence). The CDR3 DNA follows: TGTGCCAGTCGACAGAACACTGAAGCTTTCTTT. It specifies CASRQNTEAFF.

V is TRBV4-2 and J is TRBJ1-4; weak D call: TRBD1 (6 bases). CDR1 LGHNA and CDR2 YNFKEQ come from the germline V gene. Trimming took off 4 bases at V and 1 base at J, with 13 bases between the two ends. This CDR3 comprises 16 residues. CDR3 in amino acids: CASSRLTQGTNEKLFF. CDR3 nucleotides: TGTGCCAGCAGCCGACTGACACAGGGAACTAATGAAAAACTGTTTTTT.